This paragraph reports one T cell receptor (beta chain). This entry comes from a study of blood T cell repertoires in COVID-19. About the research overall: Researchers got acute and convalescent COVID-19 samples from the United States, Italy and Spain. In each case, the material was cDNA or gDNA derived from T cells, B-cell-depleted T cells, or PBMCs.

Germline assignment: CDR1 SGHRS and CDR2 YFSETQ. The CDR3 spans 16 residues. V shed 4 bases, J shed 4 bases, and the junction held 6 bases outside the gene matches. Per the authors' pipeline: The assay estimated nucleated cells by amplifying reference gene primers. The assay was immunoSEQ multiplex PCR, and TCRdb's table has in-frame clones only and misses some. V, J and clone size reflect that table, while D and trimming were determined from the DNA. The sample yields about 140,000 clones, less than 85% seen once. Participant reports of clinical history set cohort assignment. The chain carries TRBV5-1 and TRBJ1-3; 12 nucleotides align to TRBD1. This receptor was taken from a woman younger than 30 who had been exposed to COVID-19. The sample taken for sequencing was PBMCs or T cells enriched from blood (not recorded which). CDR3 nucleotides: TGCGCCAGCAGCCACCGGGACAGGGGGCCAGGAAACACCATATATTTT. Residues: CASSHRDRGPGNTIYF. Full variable domain (missing parts from reference TRBV5-1 and TRBJ1-3): KAGVTQTPRYLIKTRGQQVTLSCSPISGHRSVSWYQQTPGQGLQFLFEYFSETQRNKGNFPGRFSGRQFSNSRSEMNVSTLELGDSALYLCASSHRDRGPGNTIYFGEGSWLTVV.